These T cell receptor beta chains were read from a single sample in a study of blood T cells in healthy people across ages. Via MiXCR, TCRdb re-called the 5' RACE reads, giving one row per CDR3 protein. The repertoire holds about a million distinct CDR3 sequences, with around two fifths as singletons. Sample: blood. The origin of the receptors is a man aged 18 to 30 in good health. Each CDR3 is given with its conserved first and last residue. D genes are given only for firm matches. For some rows the clone size is stated as once, few or many, or as a class when expanded; others skip it.

>.|TRBV9|.|TRBJ1-5
TGTGCCAGCAGCGTAGGGGGGCAGTCCAATCAGCCCCAGCATTTT
CASSVGGQSNQPQHF
>.|TRBV7-2|few|TRBJ2-3
TGTGCCAGCAGCTTAGTAGGCTTACGGGATACGCAGTATTTT
CASSLVGLRDTQYF
>.|TRBV4-3|few|TRBJ2-7
TGCGCCAGCGGTGCGTCCCGGGACTCCTACGAGCAGTACTTC
CASGASRDSYEQYF
>.|TRBV13|.|TRBJ1-6
TGTGCCAGCAGCTTAGGAGGCAGGGGTCTTTATAATTCACCCCTCCACTTT
CASSLGGRGLYNSPLHF
>TRBD2|TRBV12-3/TRBV12-4|.|TRBJ2-3
TGTGCCAGCAGTTTAGACATAGCGGGGGTAGGAGATACGCAGTATTTT
CASSLDIAGVGDTQYF
>.|TRBV6-5|.|TRBJ1-3
TGTGCCAGCATTCAGGGAAACACCATATATTTT
CASIQGNTIYF
>TRBD2|TRBV20-1|.|TRBJ2-5
TGCAGTGCTAGGATGGTCGGGACTAGCGTCGCAGAGACCCAGTACTTC
CSARMVGTSVAETQYF
>.|TRBV4-1|.|TRBJ1-1
TGCGCCAGCAGCCAGGAACAGGGTTGGACTGAAGCTTTCTTT
CASSQEQGWTEAFF
>.|TRBV6-6|.|TRBJ2-7
TGTGCCAGCAGTTACTCGTTCGGTGGATACTCCTACGAGCAGTACTTC
CASSYSFGGYSYEQYF
>.|TRBV20-1|.|TRBJ1-1
TGCAGTGCTAGGGCACCCTGGAGAGCTTTCTTT
CSARAPWRAFF
>.|TRBV5-6|.|TRBJ1-2
TGTGCCAGCAGTCCTTCCCTCCAGTCCGATGGCTACACCTTC
CASSPSLQSDGYTF
>TRBD1|TRBV5-6|few|TRBJ1-2
TGTGCCAGCAGCTGGAGAACCGGGACAGGGAACTATGGCTACACCTTC
CASSWRTGTGNYGYTF
>.|TRBV29-1|few|TRBJ2-7
TGCAGCGTTGAAGTAGCCTTAGGCTACGAGCAGTACTTC
CSVEVALGYEQYF
>.|TRBV6-5|few|TRBJ2-7
TGTGCCAGCAGTGTCCGGCGAGGGCCATACGAGCAGTACTTC
CASSVRRGPYEQYF
>TRBD1|TRBV7-8|.|TRBJ2-7
TGTGCCAGCAGCTTAGGGGCTCCCGGACAGGGCTCCTACGAGCAGTACTTC
CASSLGAPGQGSYEQYF
>.|TRBV7-9|many|TRBJ1-4
TGTGCCAGCAGCCTTAGAAGGGAAAATGAAAAACTGTTTTTT
CASSLRRENEKLFF
>TRBD1|TRBV4-3|few|TRBJ1-1
TGCGCCAGCAGCCAAGGACAGGGCCAAGTGAAAGCTTTCTTT
CASSQGQGQVKAFF
>TRBD1|TRBV7-9|.|TRBJ1-1
TGTGCCAGCAGCTTAGGTCGGGACAGGTATTTGAACACTGAAGCTTTCTTT
CASSLGRDRYLNTEAFF
>TRBD2|TRBV20-1|.|TRBJ2-1
TGCAGTGCTAGAGTACGGGGGGTATACAATGAGCAGTTCTTC
CSARVRGVYNEQFF
>.|TRBV6-1|few|TRBJ1-2
TGTGCCAGCAGTGAAGCCCCCCTCCATGGCTACACCTTC
CASSEAPLHGYTF
>TRBD1|TRBV25-1|.|TRBJ1-5
TGTGCCAGCAGTGGGACAGGGGGCTCCGCTCAGCCCCAGCATTTT
CASSGTGGSAQPQHF
>.|TRBV7-2|few|TRBJ1-2
TGTGCCAGCAGCTTATTCGACAGCGACACAAACTATGGCTACACCTTC
CASSLFDSDTNYGYTF
>.|TRBV14|.|TRBJ1-6
TGTGCCAGCAGCCAAGCTCAGGGGCCGCTATCGAATTCACCCCTCCACTTT
CASSQAQGPLSNSPLHF
>.|TRBV12-3/TRBV12-4|.|TRBJ2-7
TGTGCCAGCAGTTTGGAACGACACTCCTACGAGCAGTACTTC
CASSLERHSYEQYF
>.|TRBV25-1|.|TRBJ2-7
TGTGCCAGCAGTTCACCGCGGGAGCAGTACTTC
CASSSPREQYF
>TRBD1|TRBV7-2|.|TRBJ1-6
TGTGCCAGCAGCTTAGGCGGACAGGGGACAGGTTCACCCCTCCACTTT
CASSLGGQGTGSPLHF
>TRBD1|TRBV20-1|.|TRBJ1-1
TGCAGTGCTAAGGACAGGGAAGCTTTCTTT
CSAKDREAFF
>.|TRBV28|.|TRBJ1-4
TGTGCCAGCACCAGCCATGAAAAACTGTTTTTT
CASTSHEKLFF
>TRBD1|TRBV29-1|.|TRBJ1-4
TGCAGCGATGCCACAGGGGTTGAAAAACTGTTTTTT
CSDATGVEKLFF
>.|TRBV6-5|.|TRBJ1-3
TGTGCCAGCAGTTACAGCCCGGGGTTAGGGGACACCATATATTTT
CASSYSPGLGDTIYF
>TRBD1|TRBV7-9|.|TRBJ1-2
TGTGCCAGCAGCTTAAGTGGGACAGGGGAGGTTAACTATGGCTACACCTTC
CASSLSGTGEVNYGYTF
>TRBD2|TRBV7-6|.|TRBJ2-1
TGTGCCAGCAGCTTAGAGGCTAGCGGGGGAAATGAGCAGTTCTTC
CASSLEASGGNEQFF
>.|TRBV20-1|few|TRBJ1-5
TGCAGTGCTAGAGCCGGGGACGATAGCAATCAGCCCCAGCATTTT
CSARAGDDSNQPQHF
>.|TRBV20-1|few|TRBJ2-3
TGCAGTGCTGCCCTGAGCACAGATACGCAGTATTTT
CSAALSTDTQYF
>TRBD1|TRBV6-1|few|TRBJ1-5
TGTGCCAGCAGTGGATACCCGGGACAGATCAATCAGCCCCAGCATTTT
CASSGYPGQINQPQHF
>.|TRBV4-3|many|TRBJ1-2
TGCGCCAGCAGCCAAGAGGTGGACCAGGGAGTCTATGGCTACACCTTC
CASSQEVDQGVYGYTF
>.|TRBV14|few|TRBJ2-3
TGTGCCAGCAGTCAACTGAGGGCGAAGGGAGATACGCAGTATTTT
CASSQLRAKGDTQYF
>TRBD1|TRBV4-2|few|TRBJ1-6
TGTGCCAGCAGCGATAGGGGTGGACAGGGTAATTCACCCCTCCACTTT
CASSDRGGQGNSPLHF
>.|TRBV20-1|few|TRBJ2-5
TGCAGTACCCCCCAGGCTAGCCAAGAGACCCAGTACTTC
CSTPQASQETQYF
>.|TRBV20-1|few|TRBJ2-7
TGCAGTGCGGGGAACTACGAGCAGTACTTC
CSAGNYEQYF
>.|TRBV2|once|TRBJ2-2
TGTGCCAGCAGTGAGTCGGTTTTCGCCGGGGAGCTGTTTTTT
CASSESVFAGELFF
>.|TRBV4-3|few|TRBJ1-1
TGCGCCAGCAGCCGACGGGACCGCACCACTGAAGCTTTCTTT
CASSRRDRTTEAFF
>TRBD1|TRBV19|few|TRBJ2-7
TGTGCCAGTAGTTTGACAGGGTTCCCCTACGAGCAGTACTTC
CASSLTGFPYEQYF
>.|TRBV6-5|.|TRBJ2-3
TGTGCCAGCAGTTCCCCTTGGCAGGGGCTAATGGTGGATACGCAGTATTTT
CASSSPWQGLMVDTQYF
>.|TRBV25-1|few|TRBJ2-7
TGTGCCAGCAAACAAGGGGTCGAGCAGTACTTC
CASKQGVEQYF
>.|TRBV6-5|many|TRBJ2-3
TGTGCCAGCAGTTACTCGGAGGGGGGGGCAGATACGCAGTATTTT
CASSYSEGGADTQYF
>.|TRBV6-5|.|TRBJ1-2
TGTGCCAGCAGTTCCCCCGGCAGGGTTCGGGATGGCTACACCTTC
CASSSPGRVRDGYTF
>.|TRBV4-1|.|TRBJ1-6
TGCGCCAGCAGCCAAGAAGGCCAGCTTTATAATTCACCCCTCCACTTT
CASSQEGQLYNSPLHF
>.|TRBV2|.|TRBJ2-5
TGTGCCAGCAGAAGGGACTTGGCGGAGACCCAGTACTTC
CASRRDLAETQYF
>.|TRBV28|.|TRBJ2-1
TGTGCCAGCAGTCCATCATTGGGAGGGGGCCGGGGACGAGAGCAGTTCTTC
CASSPSLGGGRGREQFF
>TRBD2|TRBV2|.|TRBJ2-5
TGTGCCAGTCTATTTCTAGCGGGGCGACAAGAGACCCAGTACTTC
CASLFLAGRQETQYF
>.|TRBV11-2|many|TRBJ2-5
TGTGCCAGCAGCGTAGGGATTGCAGAGACCCAGTACTTC
CASSVGIAETQYF
>TRBD1|TRBV7-9|.|TRBJ2-1
TGTGCCAGCAGCTATACAGGGGGCGACCCCAATGAGCAGTTCTTC
CASSYTGGDPNEQFF
>.|TRBV7-2|.|TRBJ2-3
TGTGCCAGCAGCTTTTCCGCTTCAGGTGGTACGCAGTATTTT
CASSFSASGGTQYF
>TRBD1|TRBV20-1|.|TRBJ1-2
TGCAGTGCATCACAGGGGAGAAATGGCTACACCTTC
CSASQGRNGYTF